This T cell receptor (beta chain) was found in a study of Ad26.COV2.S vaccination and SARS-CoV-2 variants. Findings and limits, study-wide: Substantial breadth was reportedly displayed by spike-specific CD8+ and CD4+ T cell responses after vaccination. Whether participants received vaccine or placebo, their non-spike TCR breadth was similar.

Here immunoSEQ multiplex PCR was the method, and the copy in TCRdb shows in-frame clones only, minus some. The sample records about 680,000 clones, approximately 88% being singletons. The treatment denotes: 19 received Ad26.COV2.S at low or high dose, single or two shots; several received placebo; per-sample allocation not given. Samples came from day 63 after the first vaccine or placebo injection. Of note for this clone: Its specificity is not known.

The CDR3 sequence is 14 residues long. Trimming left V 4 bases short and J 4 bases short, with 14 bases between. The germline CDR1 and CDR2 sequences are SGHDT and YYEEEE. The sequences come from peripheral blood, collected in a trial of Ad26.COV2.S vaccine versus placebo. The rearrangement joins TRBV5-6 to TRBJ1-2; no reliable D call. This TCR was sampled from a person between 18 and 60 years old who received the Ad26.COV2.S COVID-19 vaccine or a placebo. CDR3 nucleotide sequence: TGTGCCAGCAGCCTAAACGAAGGCCTCTATGGCTACACCTTC. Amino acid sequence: CASSLNEGLYGYTF.